Sequencing of this T cell receptor beta chain was carried out in a study of identical twins. TCRdb re-analysed the 5' RACE reads in MiXCR, keeping a single row per CDR3 protein. Of about 470,000 distinct CDR3 sequences in the sample, 20% to 30% were seen once. V lost 5 bases, J lost 7 bases, and 27 bases lay in between. The CDR3 spans 16 residues. Per germline, CDR1 SQVTM and CDR2 ANQGSEA. The same data also contributed to another study, on T cells expressing NK-cell markers. That source notes: The TCR beta repertoires were obtained from sorted CD3+CD56+NKG2C+, CD3+CD56+NKG2C- and CD3+CD56-NKG2C+ T cells.

J is TRBJ2-7 and V is TRBV29-1; tentatively, D is TRBD1 or TRBD2 (5 bases each). The sequence derives from a woman aged 18-29 years in good health. Sequencing input: CD4+ T cells sorted from blood. The CDR3 DNA is TGCAGCGTTACCAACAGTGTGGACTTAGGGGAACCGGAGCAGTACTTC. As protein: CSVTNSVDLGEPEQYF.